These 21 T cell receptor beta chains originate from one sample sequenced in a study of blood T cell repertoires in COVID-19. Method: immunoSEQ multiplex PCR; TCRdb's copy keeps in-frame clones and lacks some. The sample shows 250,000 to 300,000 clones, 85% to 90% of them seen only once. Sequenced sample: PBMCs or T cells enriched from blood (not recorded which). Source of these receptors: a woman aged 60-75 years in a cohort exposed to, infected with or recovered from COVID-19 (not recorded which).

This chain links TRBV6-2 or TRBV6-3 with TRBJ2-7; 8 bases align to TRBD2. Germline trimming cut 3 bases from V and 5 bases from J; bases unmatched to any gene: 9. There are 15 residues in the CDR3. Germline V gene sequence: CDR1 MNHEY, CDR2 SVGEGT. CDR3 in amino acids: CASSYSAGGVDEQYF. The CDR3 region has the DNA TGTGCCAGCAGTTATTCGGCGGGAGGTGTCGACGAGCAGTACTTC.

The V call is TRBV28, the J call TRBJ2-7, with 7 bases that match TRBD1. Per the germline V gene, CDR1 is MDHEN and CDR2 is SYDVKM. This CDR3 spans 13 amino acids. Germline trimming cut 6 bases from V and 2 bases from J; bases unmatched to any gene: 4. The CDR3 here is CASSHGTAYEQYF. In nucleotides, the CDR3 is TGTGCCAGCAGCCATGGGACAGCCTACGAGCAGTACTTC. Together with reference TRBV28 and TRBJ2-7, the CDR3 gives the full variable domain: DVKVTQSSRYLVKRTGEKVFLECVQDMDHENMFWYRQDPGLGLRLIYFSYDVKMKEKGDIPEGYSVSREKKERFSLILESASTNQTSMYLCASSHGTAYEQYFGPGTRLTVT.

CDR3 sequence reads: CAWARTGNYEQYF. CDR3 DNA: TGTGCCTGGGCCCGGACAGGAAACTACGAGCAGTACTTC. The chain joins TRBV30 to TRBJ2-7; 7 nucleotides match TRBD1. The ends lost 5 bases at V and 3 bases at J; junction bases unmatched: 7. Germline assignment: CDR1 GTSNPN and CDR2 SVGIG (reference sequence). The CDR3 consists of 13 residues. Using reference TRBV30 and TRBJ2-7 for the parts outside the CDR3, the full variable domain is SQTIHQWPATLVQPVGSPLSLECTVEGTSNPNLYWYRQAAGRGLQLLFYSVGIGQISSEVPQNLSASRPQDRQFILSSKKLLLSDSGFYLCAWARTGNYEQYFGPGTRLTVT.

A few counts support this clone. CDR3 loop: CASSILFQGSQPQHF. The CDR3 DNA sequence: TGTGCCAGTAGTATCCTCTTCCAGGGGAGTCAGCCCCAGCATTTT. The chain uses TRBV19 and TRBJ1-5; possibly TRBD1 for D (6 bases). The V end was cut by 3 bases, the J end by 6 bases, with 15 bases between. Per the germline V gene, CDR1 is LNHDA and CDR2 is SQIVND (reference sequence). The CDR3 sequence is 15 residues long.

The chain has TRBV24-1 and TRBJ1-3; D remains unclear. The CDR3 consists of 13 residues. Germline values: CDR1 KGHDR, CDR2 SFDVKD. V lost 6 bases to trimming and J lost 0 bases, with 5 bases between them. The CDR3 loop reads CATSLSSGNTIYF. DNA for the CDR3: TGTGCCACCAGTCTAAGCTCTGGAAACACCATATATTTT.

This clone was recorded once. The gene calls are TRBV19 and TRBJ2-1; 16 positions match TRBD2. Germline-derived CDR1 and CDR2 are LNHDA and SQIVND (reference sequence). This CDR3 contains 20 residues. The junction had 13 bases not matched to a gene; V was cut back by 8 bases and J by 0 bases. CDR3 DNA sequence: TGTGCCAGTTACGGTCCAGGGACTAGCGGGAGGGGCTCCTCCTACAATGAGCAGTTCTTC. It yields the protein CASYGPGTSGRGSSYNEQFF.

The chain joins TRBV19 to TRBJ1-2; 9 nucleotides match TRBD1. The CDR3 sequence is 14 residues long. After removal of 10 bases from V and 2 bases from J, the junction contained 8 bases not matched to a gene. Germline CDR1 reads LNHDA; CDR2 reads SQIVND (reference sequence). CDR3 sequence (DNA): TGTGCCACCAGAACCGGGACAGGGAACTATGGCTACACCTTC. Translated, it gives CATRTGTGNYGYTF.

The J gene is TRBJ2-3, the V gene TRBV14; 7 bases are a match to TRBD1. The ends lost 4 bases at V and 2 bases at J; junction bases unmatched: 9. This CDR3 spans 16 amino acids. Germline CDR1 SGHDN, CDR2 FVKESK. CDR3: CASSPWTGASTDTQYF. CDR3 in DNA: TGTGCCAGCAGCCCATGGACAGGAGCTTCCACAGATACGCAGTATTTT.

The table lists this clone with a count of one. The rearrangement links TRBV4-1 to TRBJ1-1; weak D call: TRBD1 (5 bases). Trimming left V 2 bases short and J 1 base short, with 17 bases between. The CDR3 sequence is 17 residues long. Germline CDR1 reads MGHRA; CDR2 reads YSYEKL. DNA of the CDR3: TGCGCCAGCAGCCAACCTTGGGGGGAACAGGAGAACACTGAAGCTTTCTTT. Amino acid sequence: CASSQPWGEQENTEAFF.

The chain's CDR3 is CASSSTGRTEAFF. The CDR3 bases are TGTGCCAGCAGTTCCACAGGTCGAACTGAAGCTTTCTTT. The gene calls are TRBV6-6 and TRBJ1-1, with a tentative D call TRBD1 (5 bases). There are 13 residues in the CDR3. The germline V and J ends were trimmed by 4 bases and 5 bases, with 11 bases remaining between them. Germline V CDR1 and CDR2: MNHNY, SVGAGI (reference sequence).

This clone was observed a single time. The V gene is TRBV24-1, the J gene TRBJ1-2; 7 bases match TRBD1. The CDR3 length is 21 residues. Trimming removed 4 bases from V and 2 bases from J; junction bases left unmatched: 24. Looked up from germline, CDR1 is KGHDR and CDR2 is SFDVKD. CDR3 in amino acids: CATSDQGQLAFTYRPNYGYTF. CDR3 coding DNA: TGTGCCACCAGTGACCAGGGACAGCTTGCCTTTACATACCGACCAAACTATGGCTACACCTTC.

The chain has TRBV9 and TRBJ2-5; 7 bases map to TRBD2. Losses at the gene ends were 1 base for V and 5 bases for J; bases not matched to a gene: 8. This CDR3 is built from 15 residues. Germline values: CDR1 SGDLS, CDR2 YYNGEE. The CDR3 nucleotides read TGTGCCAGCAGCGTACGGCGGGAGCCGGGTGAGACCCAGTACTTC. This gives the protein CASSVRREPGETQYF.

This clone is a singleton in its sample. The chain uses TRBV5-1 and TRBJ2-5; 10 bases are shared with TRBD2. CDR3 length equals 19 residues. The germline V gene encodes CDR1 SGHRS and CDR2 YFSETQ. V lost 6 bases and J lost 3; bases outside the gene matches: 20. As DNA, the CDR3 is TGCGCCAGCACATCCACAGGGTTAGTAGCGGGAGGTCGGGAAGAGACCCAGTACTTC. Translated: CASTSTGLVAGGREETQYF.

V is TRBV29-1 and J is TRBJ2-1; 7 bases map to TRBD2. The J segment lost 5 bases and the V segment lost 0 bases, leaving 7 bases of the junction unmatched. The germline V gene has CDR1 SQVTM and CDR2 ANQGSEA. CDR3 size: 15 residues. Here the CDR3 DNA reads TGCAGCGTTGAAGATGGGAGGGGTAAACACAATGAGCAGTTCTTC. It codes for CSVEDGRGKHNEQFF.

The chain is built from TRBV7-3 and TRBJ2-2; 12 positions agree with TRBD2. V dropped 2 bases and J dropped 8; count of bases not matched to a gene: 9. CDR3 length equals 17 residues. Per the germline V gene, CDR1 is SGHTA and CDR2 is FQGTGA. CDR3 coding DNA: TGTGCCAGCAGCTTACTCTCCCTAGCGGGAGGGATTGGGGAGCTGTTTTTT. Translating gives CASSLLSLAGGIGELFF.

V is TRBV11-2 and J is TRBJ2-7, with 9 bases fitting TRBD1. This CDR3 contains 13 residues. The J segment lost 4 bases and the V segment lost 5 bases, leaving 3 bases of the junction unmatched. CDR1 and CDR2 (germline): SGHAT, FQNNGV. CDR3 sequence: CASSRGQGYEQYF. The CDR3 DNA reads as TGTGCCAGCAGCCGGGGACAGGGATACGAGCAGTACTTC. The full variable domain, with the rest looked up from reference TRBV11-2 and TRBJ2-7, is EAGVAQSPRYKIIEKRQSVAFWCNPISGHATLYWYQQILGQGPKLLIQFQNNGVVDDSQLPKDRFSAERLKGVDSTLKIQPAKLEDSAVYLCASSRGQGYEQYFGPGTRLTVT.

This chain joins TRBV10-3 and TRBJ1-5; D call uncertain. The germline gives CDR1 ENHRY, CDR2 SYGVKD. There are 13 residues in the CDR3. V lost 6 bases, J lost 0 bases, and 6 bases lay in between. CDR3 in DNA: TGTGCCATCAGAAGAGATAGCAATCAGCCCCAGCATTTT. Translation: CAIRRDSNQPQHF.

The chain joins TRBV18 to TRBJ2-1, with TRBD2 as a possible D gene (6 bases). V was clipped by 2 bases and J by 4 bases, with 12 bases between them. Per germline, CDR1 KGHSH and CDR2 LQKENI. The CDR3 contains 15 residues. CDR3 region: CASSPMASEYNEQFF. The CDR3 bases are TGTGCCAGCTCACCAATGGCTAGCGAGTACAATGAGCAGTTCTTC.

The chain carries TRBV28 and TRBJ1-6, with TRBD1 matching 11 bases. CDR3 length: 14 amino acids. Germline lookup yields CDR1 MDHEN and CDR2 SYDVKM. Unmatched junction bases numbered 5, after V lost 6 bases and J lost 10 bases. CDR3 sequence reads: CASRPGTGGSPLHF. CDR3 coding DNA: TGTGCCAGCAGGCCCGGGACAGGGGGGTCACCCCTCCACTTT.

The chain couples TRBV6-5 to TRBJ1-5; 7 positions match TRBD1. V gave up 7 bases and J gave up 6 bases; unmatched junction bases: 9. CDR1 and CDR2 from the germline V gene are MNHEY and SVGAGI. This CDR3 has 14 amino acids. CDR3 residues: CASKDRSITQPQHF. CDR3 nucleotides: TGTGCCAGCAAGGACAGGTCGATCACTCAGCCCCAGCATTTT.

The genes are TRBV30 and TRBJ1-6, with D perhaps TRBD1 (5 bases). This CDR3 is built from 16 residues. Trimming cost V 3 bases and J 0 bases, with 12 bases left between them. Germline V CDR1 and CDR2: GTSNPN, SVGIG (reference sequence). The CDR3 DNA reads as TGTGCCTGGAGCCGACAGAGGAGCTCCTATAATTCACCCCTCCACTTT. This codes for CAWSRQRSSYNSPLHF.